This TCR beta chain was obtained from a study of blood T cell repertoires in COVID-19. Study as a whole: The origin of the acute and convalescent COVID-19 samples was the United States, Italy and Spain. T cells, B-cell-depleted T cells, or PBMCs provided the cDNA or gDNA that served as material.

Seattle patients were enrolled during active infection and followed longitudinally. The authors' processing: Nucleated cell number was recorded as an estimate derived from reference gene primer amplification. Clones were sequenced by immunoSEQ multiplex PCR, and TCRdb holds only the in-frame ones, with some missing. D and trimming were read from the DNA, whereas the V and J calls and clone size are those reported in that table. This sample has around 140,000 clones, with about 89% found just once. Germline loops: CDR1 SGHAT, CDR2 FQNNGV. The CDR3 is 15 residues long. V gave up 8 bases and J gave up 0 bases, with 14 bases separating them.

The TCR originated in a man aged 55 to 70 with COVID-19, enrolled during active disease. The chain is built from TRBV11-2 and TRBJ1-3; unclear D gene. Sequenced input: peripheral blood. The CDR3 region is CASGGYPNSGNTIYF. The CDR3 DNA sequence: TGTGCCAGCGGAGGATACCCAAACTCTGGAAACACCATATATTTT. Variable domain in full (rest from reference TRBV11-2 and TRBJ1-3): EAGVAQSPRYKIIEKRQSVAFWCNPISGHATLYWYQQILGQGPKLLIQFQNNGVVDDSQLPKDRFSAERLKGVDSTLKIQPAKLEDSAVYLCASGGYPNSGNTIYFGEGSWLTVV.